This T cell receptor beta chain is from a study of response to subunit inactivated influenza vaccine (dated by TCRdb to the late 2010s). Looking at the study overall: The study used deep quantitative T cell receptor repertoire profiling to track responses to a trivalent subunit inactivated influenza vaccine. Broader findings and caveats from the paper: According to the authors, only a limited number of new T cells may be recruited by each seasonal influenza vaccination.

At the junction V is shortened by 4 bases and J by 6 bases; bases outside the gene matches: 11. The CDR3 contains 16 residues, cysteine and phenylalanine counted. CDR3 DNA is the only sequence kept; it has 48 bases, read in frame from the first base. As encoded in the germline V gene, CDR1 is SGHAT while CDR2 is FQNNGV. Receptors were amplified or captured by RT-PCR. Reads for this sample came from an Illumina HiSeq 2500. TCRdb itself trimmed the public reads at Q25 with fastp, ran MiXCR and retained productive beta chains. Duplicate CDR3 protein sequences are folded into a single record with the most common DNA and genes. The sample includes about 650,000 distinct CDR3 sequences, with about a sixth observed a single time. The ten largest clones take up roughly 11% of the sample. In the case of this clonotype: The target of this receptor is not known. Base qualities are missing; no much larger clone stands one base away.

This receptor was obtained from a man aged 45-65 years who received an inactivated influenza vaccine. Donor details come from another sample of the same person, matched by shared clones. The chain couples TRBV11-2 to TRBJ2-1; a stretch of 8 junction bases matches TRBD2. The sequencing here drew on PBMCs from blood, taken 11 to 12 days after vaccination. The CDR3 reads CASSSQRGRTTNEQFF. Read as DNA, the sequence is TGTGCCAGCAGCTCCCAGCGGGGGAGAACAACCAATGAGCAGTTCTTC.